These T cell receptor beta chains were read from a single sample in a study of glioma-infiltrating T cells after dendritic cell vaccination. Clones were sequenced by immunoSEQ multiplex PCR, and TCRdb holds only the in-frame ones, with some missing. Here the sample spans tens of thousands of clones, roughly 85% being singletons. The starting material was blood, obtained after dendritic cell vaccination. The receptors were gathered from a human donor with glioblastoma. Each CDR3 is given with its conserved first and last residue. The D gene is left open where the match is weak. Clone size appears in some rows only: once, few, many, or a class for an expanded clone.

size	D	V	length	J	CDR3	DNA
.	TRBD2	TRBV28	14	TRBJ2-7	CASRRTSGRYEQYF	TGTGCCAGCCGACGGACTAGCGGGAGATACGAGCAGTACTTC
.	TRBD1	TRBV9	15	TRBJ1-1	CASSPAQGAMTEAFF	TGTGCCAGCAGCCCAGCACAGGGGGCAATGACTGAAGCTTTCTTT
once	.	TRBV7-9	14	TRBJ2-1	CASSLYRNNNEQFF	TGTGCCAGCAGCTTATACCGTAACAACAATGAGCAGTTCTTC
.	TRBD2	TRBV6-6	16	TRBJ2-5	CASSQGTSGEQETQYF	TGTGCCAGCAGTCAGGGGACTAGCGGGGAACAAGAGACCCAGTACTTC
few	.	TRBV11-2	12	TRBJ2-2	CASSLVSVELFF	TGTGCCAGCAGCTTAGTCAGTGTGGAGCTGTTTTTT
.	.	TRBV6-4	14	TRBJ2-2	CASSDGGASGELFF	TGTGCCAGCAGTGACGGGGGGGCCTCCGGGGAGCTGTTTTTT
.	.	TRBV2	15	TRBJ2-6	CASRVPGTGANVLTF	TGTGCCAGCAGAGTACCAGGCACTGGGGCCAACGTCCTGACTTTC
.	TRBD2	TRBV11-3	15	TRBJ2-1	CASSPGLAVNDEQFF	TGTGCCAGCAGCCCAGGACTAGCGGTTAACGATGAGCAGTTCTTC
.	TRBD1	TRBV30	15	TRBJ2-2	CAWSWYRGNAGELFF	TGTGCCTGGAGTTGGTACAGGGGCAACGCCGGGGAGCTGTTTTTT
.	TRBD1	TRBV7-9	16	TRBJ1-1	CASSPGQGTLNDAAFF	TGTGCCAGCAGCCCGGGACAGGGAACGCTTAATGACGCGGCTTTCTTT
.	.	TRBV7-9	16	TRBJ1-5	CASSPGGGGGNQPQHF	TGTGCCAGCAGCCCCGGCGGGGGCGGGGGCAATCAGCCCCAGCATTTT
.	.	TRBV29-1	12	TRBJ2-3	CSGAQGTDTQYF	TGCAGCGGAGCACAGGGCACAGATACGCAGTATTTT
once	TRBD1	TRBV5-4	15	TRBJ1-6	CASSPRTGENSPLHF	TGTGCCAGCAGCCCGAGGACAGGGGAGAATTCACCCCTCCACTTT
.	.	TRBV5-1	16	TRBJ1-4	CASSLDPTGLNEKLFF	TGCGCCAGCAGCTTGGATCCGACAGGTCTTAATGAAAAACTGTTTTTT
.	.	TRBV11-1	14	TRBJ2-7	CASSLAWGPYEQYF	TGTGCCAGCAGCTTAGCCTGGGGCCCCTACGAGCAGTACTTC
few	.	TRBV7-3	14	TRBJ2-3	CASSLSGSTDTQYF	TGTGCCAGCAGCCTAAGCGGTAGCACAGATACGCAGTATTTT
.	.	TRBV7-9	13	TRBJ1-2	CASSLDLVAGYTF	TGTGCCAGCAGCTTAGATCTCGTAGCTGGCTACACCTTC
.	.	TRBV28	15	TRBJ1-3	CASTTLPVGGNSIYF	TGTGCCAGCACCACTCTCCCGGTAGGGGGAAACTCCATATATTTT
.	.	TRBV9	15	TRBJ2-2	CASSARGGVGGELFF	TGTGCCAGCAGCGCCCGTGGGGGCGTTGGCGGGGAGCTGTTTTTT
once	.	TRBV5-4	13	TRBJ1-2	CASSLQGPNGYTF	TGTGCCAGCAGCTTGCAGGGCCCGAATGGCTACACCTTC
.	TRBD1	TRBV2	12	TRBJ1-2	CASSGQGGGYTF	TGTGCCAGCAGTGGACAGGGTGGTGGCTACACCTTC
.	TRBD1	TRBV25-1	17	TRBJ1-6	CASSESPRGQVRSPLHF	TGTGCCAGCAGTGAGTCCCCTAGGGGACAGGTACGGTCACCCCTCCACTTT
.	.	TRBV25-1	13	TRBJ2-7	CASTTGHSYEQYF	TGTGCCAGCACTACAGGCCACTCCTACGAGCAGTACTTC
once	TRBD2	TRBV9	17	TRBJ2-5	CASSPPTSGGAAKTQYF	TGTGCCAGCAGCCCCCCGACTAGCGGGGGGGCCGCGAAGACCCAGTACTTC
.	.	TRBV27	13	TRBJ2-7	CASSLAQGYEQYF	TGTGCCAGCAGTTTGGCACAGGGATACGAGCAGTACTTC
.	TRBD1	TRBV18	15	TRBJ1-5	CASSLGQASNQPQHF	TGTGCCAGCTCACTCGGACAGGCCTCCAATCAGCCCCAGCATTTT
.	TRBD1	TRBV5-8	17	TRBJ1-2	CASSLSQTGSLNYGYTF	TGTGCCAGCAGCTTGTCCCAGACAGGGTCCCTAAACTATGGCTACACCTTC
.	TRBD1	TRBV19	14	TRBJ1-4	CASSPGQGAEKLFF	TGTGCCAGTAGTCCGGGACAGGGGGCTGAAAAACTGTTTTTT